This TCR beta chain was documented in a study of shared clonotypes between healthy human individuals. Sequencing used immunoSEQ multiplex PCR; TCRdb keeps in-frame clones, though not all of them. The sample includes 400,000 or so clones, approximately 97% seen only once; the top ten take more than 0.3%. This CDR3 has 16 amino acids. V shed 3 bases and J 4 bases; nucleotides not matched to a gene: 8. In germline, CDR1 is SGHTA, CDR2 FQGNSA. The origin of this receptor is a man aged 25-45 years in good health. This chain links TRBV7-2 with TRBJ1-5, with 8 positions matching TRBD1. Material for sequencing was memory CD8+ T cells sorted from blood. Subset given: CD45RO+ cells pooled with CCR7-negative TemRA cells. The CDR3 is CASSFFPGGVNQPQHF. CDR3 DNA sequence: TGTGCCAGCAGCTTTTTCCCAGGGGGCGTTAATCAGCCCCAGCATTTT.